This TCR beta chain was retrieved from a study of T cells in Graves' hyperthyroidism and ophthalmopathy. RNA transcripts were the template for amplifying TCR beta CDR3 regions. An initial round of RT-PCR targeting the TCR CDR3 relied on the HTBI primer set. In TCRdb, the multiplex PCR reads were re-called with MiXCR into one record per CDR3 protein. The sample contains 500,000 to 600,000 distinct CDR3 sequences, around 46% of which appear only once. This clonotype was seen repeatedly, ten times or more. Its antigen is still unknown. Germline V gene sequence: CDR1 SNHLY, CDR2 FYNNEI. The CDR3 covers 16 residues. Unmatched junction bases numbered 3, after V lost 3 bases and J lost 3 bases. Overall study results and limits: Most clonotypes that expanded in the thyroid above 0.001 also showed up in blood.

The genes are TRBV2 and TRBJ2-2; 11 bases agree with TRBD2. This TCR was recovered from a woman in her late teens or twenties with Graves' hyperthyroidism. The specimen sequenced was peripheral blood or thyroid tissue (not recorded which). The CDR3 coding sequence is TGTGCCAGCAGTGATAGCGGGAGGGCTCACACCGGGGAGCTGTTTTTT. Translating gives CASSDSGRAHTGELFF. Drawing the rest from reference TRBV2 and TRBJ2-2, the complete variable domain is EPEVTQTPSHQVTQMGQEVILRCVPISNHLYFYWYRQILGQKVEFLVSFYNNEISEKSEIFDDQFSVERPDGSNFTLKIRSTKLEDSAMYFCASSDSGRAHTGELFFGEGSRLTVL.